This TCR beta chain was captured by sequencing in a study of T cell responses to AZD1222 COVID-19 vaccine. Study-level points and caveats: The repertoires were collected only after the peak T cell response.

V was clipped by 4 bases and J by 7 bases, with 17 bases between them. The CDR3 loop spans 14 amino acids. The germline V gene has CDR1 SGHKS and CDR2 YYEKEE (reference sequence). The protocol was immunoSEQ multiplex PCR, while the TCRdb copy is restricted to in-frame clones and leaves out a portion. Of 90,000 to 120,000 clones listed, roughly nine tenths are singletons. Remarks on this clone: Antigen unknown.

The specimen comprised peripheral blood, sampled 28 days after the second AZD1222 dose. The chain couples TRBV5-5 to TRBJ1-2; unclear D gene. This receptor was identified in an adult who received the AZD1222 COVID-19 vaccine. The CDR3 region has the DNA TGTGCCAGCAGCCGGGAACCATCACGGGCTGGCTACACCTTC. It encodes CASSREPSRAGYTF.